This T cell receptor (beta chain) comes out of a study of low-dose radiotherapy and immunotherapy resistance in tumors. About the research overall: Each fraction given to Cohort 2 every two weeks delivered 1 Gy, and the total reached 13 Gy over 26 weeks.

Indicated time point: after trial treatment. Treatment indicated: LDRT plus nivolumab, ipilimumab, low-dose cyclophosphamide and aspirin (RACIN trial). The germline gives CDR1 MNHEY, CDR2 SMNVEV (reference sequence). This CDR3 spans 13 amino acids. Trimming cost V 6 bases and J 5 bases, with 11 bases left between them. Priming of first-strand cDNA relied on TRAV- and TRBV-specific primers (covering alpha and beta chains). PCR amplification of the TCRs was performed with Phusion for approximately 20 PCR cycles, and it relied on a constant-region primer together with a V-primer adapter. Each CDR3 protein gets one entry after TCRdb re-called the reads with MiXCR. This sample yields about 100,000 distinct CDR3 sequences, of which under 25% are seen a single time; 4.1% belongs to the top ten. This clonotype was counted many times.

This sequence was found in a male donor with prostate cancer. The starting material was PBMCs, obtained after low-dose radiotherapy plus immunotherapy. The chain employs TRBV27 and TRBJ1-5; D perhaps matches TRBD1 (6 bases). CDR3 protein: CASSGQRHQPQHF. The CDR3 DNA sequence: TGTGCCAGCAGCGGACAGCGCCATCAGCCCCAGCATTTT.